The 24 T cell receptor beta chains reported below all come from one sample, sequenced in a study of blood T cell repertoires in COVID-19. Measured with immunoSEQ multiplex PCR; TCRdb has only the in-frame clones, and not every one. The sample includes a few hundred thousand clones, about four fifths of them seen just once. Sequenced sample: peripheral blood. These receptors originate from a human donor with acute or convalescent COVID-19. The donor label of this sample is uncertain.

This chain links TRBV6-1 with TRBJ1-5; 7 nucleotides line up with TRBD1. The CDR3 is 19 residues long. V trimming: 0 bases; J trimming: 0 bases; junction bases outside the gene matches: 11. Germline V gene data show CDR1 as MNHNS and CDR2 as SASEGT. The CDR3 region is CASSEAGTVAGVSNQPQHF. CDR3 nucleotides: TGTGCCAGCAGTGAAGCGGGGACAGTCGCCGGGGTTAGCAATCAGCCCCAGCATTTT.

This clone has a single count. The chain uses TRBV19 and TRBJ1-4; 9 bases match TRBD1. Looked up from germline, CDR1 is LNHDA and CDR2 is SQIVND (reference sequence). The CDR3 totals 15 residues. The J segment lost 8 bases and the V segment lost 4 bases, leaving 8 bases of the junction unmatched. This CDR3 reads CASSNSGTGREKLFF. CDR3 DNA sequence: TGTGCCAGTAGTAATTCCGGGACAGGGCGAGAAAAACTGTTTTTT.

The chain couples TRBV2 to TRBJ1-5; TRBD1 might be the D (5 bases). Trimming removed 4 bases at V and 4 bases at J, with 11 bases between. There are 14 residues in the CDR3. Germline V CDR1 and CDR2: SNHLY, FYNNEI. CDR3 bases: TGTGCCAGCAGTGGGTCGGGGGGAAATCAGCCCCAGCATTTT. Residues: CASSGSGGNQPQHF.

The CDR3 nucleotides are TGCGCCAGCAGCTTGGGGGGACAGGGAAAACAAAACATTCAGTACTTC. It yields the protein CASSLGGQGKQNIQYF. The chain is built from TRBV5-1 and TRBJ2-4; 9 nucleotides align to TRBD1. With V trimmed by 0 bases and J by 5 bases, 6 bases remained unmatched. The CDR3 runs 16 residues. Per germline, CDR1 SGHRS and CDR2 YFSETQ.

This chain joins TRBV2 and TRBJ1-5; 7 bases line up with TRBD1. The V gene end was trimmed by 3 bases and the J gene end by 2 bases; junction bases not matched to a gene: 7. The CDR3 totals 16 residues. The germline V gene has CDR1 SNHLY and CDR2 FYNNEI. CDR3 DNA sequence: TGTGCCAGCAGTGAGCACAGGGGAGGTGGCAATCAGCCCCAGCATTTT. Its protein is CASSEHRGGGNQPQHF.

J is TRBJ1-6 and V is TRBV10-2, with D perhaps TRBD1 (6 bases). The V and J ends lost 6 bases and 6 bases respectively, with 18 bases between them. This CDR3 is built from 16 residues. The germline V gene has CDR1 WSHSY and CDR2 SAAADI. CDR3 sequence (DNA): TGCGCCAGCAGGGGACAAACTCACCAGGTTAATTCACCCCTCCACTTT. Its translation is CASRGQTHQVNSPLHF.

The gene calls are TRBV3-1 (or the pseudogene TRBV3-2) and TRBJ2-3; 12 nucleotides align to TRBD2. The CDR3 is made up of 14 amino acids. The junction had 2 bases not matched to a gene; V was cut back by 5 bases and J by 5 bases. Germline V gives CDR1 LGHDT, CDR2 YNNKEL (reference sequence). The CDR3 region is CASSTSGGRDTQYF. The CDR3 DNA is TGTGCCAGCAGCACTAGCGGGGGGAGAGATACGCAGTATTTT.

The rearrangement links TRBV9 to TRBJ1-1, with D hard to call. The V end lost 4 bases, the J end lost 1 base, and 8 bases lay between the germline ends. This CDR3 region has 13 residues. CDR1 SGDLS and CDR2 YYNGEE come from the germline V gene. DNA for the CDR3: TGTGCCAGCAGCCTCAGAGGGAACACTGAAGCTTTCTTT. Residues: CASSLRGNTEAFF.

This chain joins TRBV2 and TRBJ2-5, with 9 nucleotides matching TRBD2. Germline V gene data show CDR1 as SNHLY and CDR2 as FYNNEI. The CDR3 has 14 residues. The chain's CDR3 is CARGGRPYGETQYF. The CDR3 DNA sequence: TGTGCGCGGGGGGGAAGGCCTTATGGAGAGACCCAGTACTTC.

The V call is TRBV5-8, the J call TRBJ1-5, with 10 bases identical to TRBD1. CDR3 size: 16 residues. V lost 4 bases to trimming and J lost 0 bases; unmatched junction nucleotides: 4. Germline-derived CDR1 and CDR2 are SGHTS and YDEGEE. DNA of the CDR3: TGTGCCAGCAGCCCAGGGACAGGGGTTAGCAATCAGCCCCAGCATTTT. It yields the protein CASSPGTGVSNQPQHF.

CDR3 loop: CASSHGGTSYEQYF. The CDR3 bases are TGCGCCAGCAGCCACGGGGGGACTTCGTACGAGCAGTACTTC. The rearrangement joins TRBV5-1 to TRBJ2-7; TRBD2 matches 7 bases. Germline CDR1 and CDR2: SGHRS and YFSETQ. The CDR3 extends over 14 amino acids. The V and J ends lost 4 bases and 4 bases, in that order; junction bases with no gene match: 8. Full variable domain (outside the CDR3, taken from reference TRBV5-1 and TRBJ2-7): KAGVTQTPRYLIKTRGQQVTLSCSPISGHRSVSWYQQTPGQGLQFLFEYFSETQRNKGNFPGRFSGRQFSNSRSEMNVSTLELGDSALYLCASSHGGTSYEQYFGPGTRLTVT.

The chain is built from TRBV6-6 and TRBJ1-3; tentatively, D is TRBD1 (6 bases). This CDR3 region has 12 residues. CDR1 and CDR2 (germline): MNHNY, SVGAGI (reference sequence). The V end lost 5 bases, the J end lost 8 bases, and 10 bases lay between the germline ends. CDR3 residues: CASSPQGYTIYF. The CDR3 coding sequence is TGTGCCAGCAGTCCACAGGGTTACACCATATATTTT.

The J gene is TRBJ2-7, the V gene TRBV6-1; D might be TRBD2 (6 bases). Trimming removed 5 bases from V and 5 bases from J, with 16 bases in between. The length of the CDR3 is 14 residues. The germline V gene encodes CDR1 MNHNS and CDR2 SASEGT. The CDR3, as DNA: TGTGCCAGCAGTACCAGTGGGGGGTTTAACGAGCAGTACTTC. This gives the protein CASSTSGGFNEQYF.

This clone appeared a single time. The chain has TRBV6-1 and TRBJ2-1; 8 bases fit TRBD2. This CDR3 has 15 residues. Germline-derived CDR1 and CDR2 are MNHNS and SASEGT. The J segment lost 3 bases and the V segment lost 1 base, leaving 2 bases of the junction unmatched. The CDR3 here is CASSEGLAGYNEQFF. The CDR3 DNA reads TGTGCCAGCAGTGAAGGGCTAGCGGGCTACAATGAGCAGTTCTTC.

Only a few counts were recorded for this clone. Other nucleotide sequences from this sample produce the same CDR3. This chain links TRBV2 with TRBJ1-2; maybe TRBD1 (6 bases). V gave up 6 bases and J gave up 3 bases, with 8 bases separating them. The CDR3 runs 12 residues. CDR1 and CDR2 (germline): SNHLY, FYNNEI. The CDR3 coding sequence is TGTGCCAGCAGCCGACAGGACTATGGCTACACCTTC. It encodes CASSRQDYGYTF.

The chain is built from TRBV5-5 and TRBJ1-5, with TRBD1 matching 7 bases. Per the germline V gene, CDR1 is SGHKS and CDR2 is YYEKEE (reference sequence). This CDR3 is 15 amino acids long. After removal of 1 base from V and 4 bases from J, the junction contained 5 bases not matched to a gene. The CDR3 here is CASSLFPGGNQPQHF. The CDR3, as DNA: TGTGCCAGCAGCTTGTTCCCAGGGGGTAATCAGCCCCAGCATTTT.

The V gene is TRBV5-1, the J gene TRBJ1-1; D is perhaps TRBD1 (6 bases). V was shortened by 4 bases and J by 0 bases, with 16 bases between the two germline ends. The CDR3 length is 16 residues. In germline, CDR1 is SGHRS, CDR2 YFSETQ. The CDR3 nucleotides read TGCGCCAGCAGCACAGGGTTACGAACTATGAACACTGAAGCTTTCTTT. Protein product: CASSTGLRTMNTEAFF.

V is TRBV2 and J is TRBJ2-6, with TRBD1 matching 9 bases. Germline CDR1 SNHLY, CDR2 FYNNEI. The CDR3 contains 16 residues. The J segment lost 0 bases and the V segment lost 6 bases, leaving 3 bases of the junction unmatched. CDR3 in amino acids: CASRRGQGSGANVLTF. The CDR3 DNA is TGTGCCAGCAGGAGGGGACAGGGCTCTGGGGCCAACGTCCTGACTTTC.

The J gene is TRBJ1-4, the V gene TRBV7-9, with 7 bases aligning to TRBD1. This CDR3 is built from 15 residues. Per germline, CDR1 SEHNR and CDR2 FQNEAQ (reference sequence). J was trimmed by 3 bases and V by 5 bases; bases with no gene match: 6. Here the CDR3 DNA reads TGTGCCAGCAGCCCCCGGGACAGCCCTAATGAAAAACTGTTTTTT. This gives the protein CASSPRDSPNEKLFF.

The genes are TRBV11-1 and TRBJ2-5; D may be TRBD2 (6 bases). CDR1 is SGHAT and CDR2 is FQDESV in the germline V gene (reference sequence). V lost 5 bases and J 5 bases, leaving 15 bases between the germline ends. The CDR3 spans 14 residues. The CDR3 reads CASSPGGGKETQYF. The CDR3 DNA follows: TGTGCCAGCAGCCCCGGTGGGGGGAAGGAGACCCAGTACTTC. Drawing the rest from reference TRBV11-1 and TRBJ2-5, the complete variable domain is EAEVAQSPRYKITEKSQAVAFWCDPISGHATLYWYRQILGQGPELLVQFQDESVVDDSQLPKDRFSAERLKGVDSTLKIQPAELGDSAMYLCASSPGGGKETQYFGPGTRLLVL.

This clone occurred once. The chain combines TRBV29-1 with TRBJ1-2; 8 bases match TRBD1. In germline, CDR1 is SQVTM, CDR2 ANQGSEA. The trim removed 7 bases at V and 5 bases at J, leaving 12 bases unmatched. This CDR3 is built from 14 residues. CDR3 DNA sequence: TGCAGCGCCTGGACAGGGAAAGGGGAATATGGCTACACCTTC. The encoded protein is CSAWTGKGEYGYTF.

The chain carries TRBV6-4 and TRBJ2-3, with TRBD2 matching over 8 bases. This CDR3 is built from 15 residues. Trimming at V came to 2 bases and at J to 0 bases, leaving 1 base not matched to a gene. Germline CDR1 is MRHNA and CDR2 is SNTAGT. CDR3 loop: CASSDRGGSTDTQYF. DNA for the CDR3: TGTGCCAGCAGTGACCGGGGGGGGAGCACAGATACGCAGTATTTT.

The chain links TRBV15 to TRBJ1-1, with a tentative D call TRBD1 (5 bases). The germline V and J ends were trimmed by 0 bases and 7 bases, with 9 bases remaining between them. Germline V lookup: CDR1 LNHNV, CDR2 YYDKDF (reference sequence). The CDR3 covers 13 residues. CDR3 region: CATSRDAGVEAFF. The DNA of the CDR3 is TGTGCCACCAGCAGAGATGCGGGGGTTGAAGCTTTCTTT. Full variable domain (rest looked up from reference TRBV15 and TRBJ1-1): DAMVIQNPRYQVTQFGKPVTLSCSQTLNHNVMYWYQQKSSQAPKLLFHYYDKDFNNEADTPDNFQSRRPNTSFCFLDIRSPGLGDTAMYLCATSRDAGVEAFFGQGTRLTVV.

The rearrangement links TRBV29-1 to TRBJ2-1; 8 positions agree with TRBD1. Germline trimming cut 1 base from V and 3 bases from J; bases unmatched to any gene: 5. The germline CDR1 and CDR2 sequences are SQVTM and ANQGSEA. The CDR3 extends over 15 amino acids. CDR3 in DNA: TGCAGCGTTGAAGGGGGCAGGGGGCTCTACAATGAGCAGTTCTTC. This codes for CSVEGGRGLYNEQFF.